These 27 T cell receptor beta chains were sequenced from one sample in a study of blood T cell repertoires in COVID-19. Generated by immunoSEQ multiplex PCR, the TCRdb table keeps only in-frame clones and is missing some. Of 130,000 to 150,000 clones in the sample, approximately 80% were seen once. The sequencing sample was made of peripheral blood. These TCRs come from a woman aged 40 to 50 with active or convalescent COVID-19.

This chain links TRBV28 with TRBJ2-4, with TRBD2 identical over 9 bases. The germline CDR1 and CDR2 sequences are MDHEN and SYDVKM. Trimming took 7 bases from V and 0 from J; bases not matched to a gene: 7. CDR3 length: 16 residues. CDR3 sequence (DNA): TGTGCCAGCAACCTGAAGCGGGGGGTAGCCAAAAACATTCAGTACTTC. Translating it yields CASNLKRGVAKNIQYF.

The chain links TRBV18 to TRBJ2-2, with D possibly matching TRBD1 (5 bases). The CDR3 is made up of 15 amino acids. Germline V CDR1 and CDR2: KGHSH, LQKENI. The germline V and J ends were trimmed by 3 bases and 1 base, with 9 bases remaining between them. The CDR3 DNA reads as TGTGCCAGCTCACCCGACAGAAAGAACACCGGGGAGCTGTTTTTT. Translation: CASSPDRKNTGELFF.

V is TRBV20-1 and J is TRBJ2-1, with 10 bases matching TRBD2. CDR3 length: 15 amino acids. V gave up 3 bases and J gave up 9 bases; unmatched junction bases: 11. Germline CDR1 DFQATT, CDR2 SNEGSKA (reference sequence). The CDR3 DNA reads TGCAGTGCTAGTAAACCGCTAGCGGGAGCCGGTGAGCAGTTCTTC. It codes for CSASKPLAGAGEQFF.

V gene TRBV7-2 combines with J gene TRBJ1-6; 8 bases map to TRBD1. Germline V gene data show CDR1 as SGHTA and CDR2 as FQGNSA. The V segment lost 6 bases and the J segment 4 bases; nucleotides outside the gene matches: 8. The CDR3 spans 16 residues. CDR3: CASRPDRGLYNSPLHF. As DNA, the CDR3 is TGTGCCAGCAGGCCCGACAGGGGCCTTTATAATTCACCCCTCCACTTT.

In this sample, this clone turned up once. The chain uses TRBV10-3 and TRBJ2-5; 11 positions agree with TRBD2. The length of the CDR3 is 19 residues. Germline V gene data show CDR1 as ENHRY and CDR2 as SYGVKD. Unmatched junction bases numbered 13, after V lost 0 bases and J lost 4 bases. The CDR3 region has the DNA TGTGCCATCAGTGAGTCCCCGTGGGTAGCGGGGGGGATCCGAGAGACCCAGTACTTC. This encodes CAISESPWVAGGIRETQYF.

In nucleotides, the CDR3 is TGTGCCAGCTCACCGGGCGGGACCCTCGGAAACACCATATATTTT. As protein: CASSPGGTLGNTIYF. The V call is TRBV18, the J call TRBJ1-3, with D possibly matching TRBD1 (5 bases). There are 15 residues in the CDR3. Trimming cost V 3 bases and J 4 bases, with 13 bases left between them. CDR1 KGHSH and CDR2 LQKENI come from the germline V gene.

The chain employs TRBV4-3 and TRBJ2-4, with 10 bases that match TRBD1. The CDR3 is 18 residues long. Trimming removed 0 bases from V and 5 bases from J; junction bases left unmatched: 10. The germline V gene has CDR1 LGHNA and CDR2 YSLEER. The CDR3 protein is CASSQDRGGQGTQNIQYF. In DNA, the CDR3 is TGCGCCAGCAGCCAAGATCGTGGGGGACAGGGGACCCAAAACATTCAGTACTTC.

This clone appeared a single time. This chain joins TRBV19 and TRBJ2-2, with 8 bases that match TRBD2. Germline-derived CDR1 and CDR2 are LNHDA and SQIVND (reference sequence). V lost 6 bases to trimming and J lost 3 bases; unmatched junction nucleotides: 15. The CDR3 totals 18 residues. CDR3 coding DNA: TGTGCCAGTAGGCGGGCTAGCGGGCCGACCGGGGACACCGGGGAGCTGTTTTTT. Translated: CASRRASGPTGDTGELFF.

This clone has only a few counts. This chain links TRBV5-1 with TRBJ1-2; TRBD1 agrees at 7 bases. Germline trimming cut 2 bases from V and 4 bases from J; bases unmatched to any gene: 5. The CDR3 consists of 14 residues. Germline assignment: CDR1 SGHRS and CDR2 YFSETQ. CDR3 coding DNA: TGCGCCAGCAGCTTTCAAACAGGGGTCTATGGCTACACCTTC. This gives the protein CASSFQTGVYGYTF.

The V and J genes are TRBV27 and TRBJ1-6, with TRBD1 as a possible D gene (6 bases). The V end lost 4 bases, the J end lost 0 bases, and 16 bases lay between the germline ends. CDR1 and CDR2 (germline): MNHEY, SMNVEV (reference sequence). The CDR3 has 18 amino acids. CDR3 sequence: CASSSSPQGSSYNSPLHF. In nucleotides, the CDR3 is TGTGCCAGCAGTTCGTCTCCACAGGGAAGCTCCTATAATTCACCCCTCCACTTT.

The gene calls are TRBV24-1 and TRBJ2-2; D not resolved. The CDR3 loop spans 15 amino acids. Trimming left V 5 bases short and J 7 bases short, with 16 bases between. Germline V gene lookup returns CDR1 KGHDR and CDR2 SFDVKD. The CDR3 sequence is CATSVTGARGGELFF. CDR3 DNA: TGTGCCACCAGTGTAACGGGTGCCCGTGGCGGGGAGCTGTTTTTT.

V usage is TRBV27 and J usage is TRBJ2-7; D may be TRBD1 (7 bases). V was clipped by 5 bases and J by 0 bases, with 14 bases between them. Germline lookup yields CDR1 MNHEY and CDR2 SMNVEV (reference sequence). The CDR3 is made up of 15 amino acids. The CDR3 DNA reads TGTGCCAGCAGTCAGGGGGGCCCTAGCTCCTACGAGCAGTACTTC. Its protein is CASSQGGPSSYEQYF.

The rearrangement joins TRBV29-1 to TRBJ1-2; D is ambiguous. V lost 5 bases to trimming and J lost 6 bases, with 13 bases between them. Germline V CDR1 and CDR2: SQVTM, ANQGSEA. The CDR3 extends over 12 amino acids. The CDR3 nucleotides are TGCAGCGTTCCGCGGAGTAAGGATGGCTACACCTTC. Translated: CSVPRSKDGYTF.

This chain uses TRBV3-1 (or the pseudogene TRBV3-2) with TRBJ1-5; TRBD1 matches 8 bases. This CDR3 is 16 amino acids long. With V trimmed by 2 bases and J by 3 bases, 6 bases remained unmatched. Germline values: CDR1 LGHDT, CDR2 YNNKEL (reference sequence). The CDR3 spells CASSQRGRGLNQPQHF. The CDR3 DNA is TGTGCCAGCAGCCAACGAGGCAGGGGGCTCAATCAGCCCCAGCATTTT.

This rearrangement joins TRBV28 to TRBJ1-1; the D gene is possibly TRBD1 (6 bases). The germline V gene has CDR1 MDHEN and CDR2 SYDVKM. The length of the CDR3 is 13 residues. The ends were cut back, 10 bases at V and 4 bases at J, with 16 bases in the middle. Here the CDR3 reads CAISWGGRTEAFF. CDR3 DNA: TGTGCCATCTCGTGGGGGGGGCGCACTGAAGCTTTCTTT.

The rearrangement uses TRBV7-8 and TRBJ2-7; TRBD1 matches at 7 bases. J was trimmed by 6 bases and V by 1 base; bases with no gene match: 3. Germline V gene data show CDR1 as SGHVS and CDR2 as FQNEAQ. The CDR3 is 13 residues long. The CDR3 sequence is CASSLGQGGEQYF. CDR3 sequence (DNA): TGTGCCAGCAGCTTAGGACAGGGCGGCGAGCAGTACTTC.

The rearrangement uses TRBV7-2 and TRBJ2-3; TRBD2 aligns across 8 bases. This CDR3 is built from 16 residues. CDR1 is SGHTA, CDR2 FQGNSA, per germline. With 5 bases clipped from V and 3 bases from J, the junction kept 10 bases outside the gene matches. The CDR3 loop reads CASSVPGLDRTDTQYF. In DNA, the CDR3 is TGTGCCAGCAGCGTCCCGGGACTAGATAGAACAGATACGCAGTATTTT.

The J gene is TRBJ1-4, the V gene TRBV3-1 (or the pseudogene TRBV3-2), with D tentatively TRBD1 (5 bases). V dropped 4 bases and J dropped 1 base, with 13 bases sitting between them. The CDR3 runs 16 residues. Germline-derived CDR1 and CDR2 are LGHDT and YNNKEL (reference sequence). CDR3 sequence reads: CASSRQGRVTNEKLFF. In nucleotides, the CDR3 is TGTGCCAGCAGCCGCCAGGGTCGGGTAACTAATGAAAAACTGTTTTTT.

The chain uses TRBV18 and TRBJ1-1; unclear D gene. V lost 3 bases and J 3 bases, leaving 5 bases between the germline ends. This CDR3 spans 12 amino acids. Looked up from germline, CDR1 is KGHSH and CDR2 is LQKENI. CDR3 amino acids: CASSPLDTEAFF. Written as DNA, the CDR3 is TGTGCCAGCTCACCTTTAGACACTGAAGCTTTCTTT.

The CDR3 sequence is CASSLSGTGMEKLFF. CDR3 coding DNA: TGCGCCAGCAGCTTGTCCGGGACAGGTATGGAGAAACTGTTTTTT. The chain employs TRBV5-1 and TRBJ1-4, with TRBD1 matching over 8 bases. Germline V gene lookup returns CDR1 SGHRS and CDR2 YFSETQ. This CDR3 spans 15 amino acids. V trimming: 1 base; J trimming: 11 bases; junction bases outside the gene matches: 10.

J is TRBJ1-2 and V is TRBV28, with D unresolved. The V end was cut by 7 bases, the J end by 0 bases, with 12 bases between. The CDR3 sequence is 14 residues long. Germline V gives CDR1 MDHEN, CDR2 SYDVKM. In DNA form, the CDR3 reads TGTGCCAGCACCCTGGCTCGCACTAACTATGGCTACACCTTC. Encoded protein: CASTLARTNYGYTF.

This chain links TRBV10-1 with TRBJ2-5; D remains ambiguous. With 3 bases removed from V and 5 bases from J, the gap between germline ends came to 19 bases. This CDR3 has 16 amino acids. Germline loops: CDR1 WNHNN, CDR2 SYGVQD (reference sequence). This chain's CDR3 is CASSDFPLEAAETQYF. The DNA of the CDR3 is TGCGCCAGCAGTGACTTCCCTCTAGAGGCGGCGGAGACCCAGTACTTC.

The chain is built from TRBV5-1 and TRBJ2-7, with D unclear. Germline V lookup: CDR1 SGHRS, CDR2 YFSETQ. This CDR3 has 13 residues. The V gene lost 3 bases and the J gene lost 1 base, with 8 bases spanning the gap. The CDR3 loop reads CASSSSYSYEQYF. CDR3 DNA: TGCGCCAGCAGCTCGAGCTATTCCTACGAGCAGTACTTC.

This rearrangement joins TRBV4-1 to TRBJ1-1; 7 bases are a match to TRBD1. Looked up from germline, CDR1 is MGHRA and CDR2 is YSYEKL. This CDR3 is 17 amino acids long. J was trimmed by 4 bases and V by 1 base; bases with no gene match: 12. In nucleotides, the CDR3 is TGCGCCAGCAGCCAAGCTTGGTCAAGGGGGCAGGGCACTGAAGCTTTCTTT. This codes for CASSQAWSRGQGTEAFF.

This clone was observed a single time. The gene calls are TRBV6-4 and TRBJ2-5; 8 bases align to TRBD1. Losses at the gene ends were 6 bases for V and 4 bases for J; bases not matched to a gene: 1. The CDR3 has 12 amino acids. Germline V gives CDR1 MRHNA, CDR2 SNTAGT. The CDR3 loop is CASSGQGETQYF. CDR3 bases: TGTGCCAGCAGCGGACAGGGAGAGACCCAGTACTTC.

This clone has more than one count but fewer than ten. V is TRBV7-2 and J is TRBJ2-1, with 8 bases fitting TRBD2. The length of the CDR3 is 15 residues. J was trimmed by 4 bases and V by 1 base; bases with no gene match: 3. From germline, CDR1 is SGHTA and CDR2 FQGNSA. The CDR3 nucleotides read TGTGCCAGCAGCTTAGGACGGGGGGGTTACAATGAGCAGTTCTTC. Amino acids: CASSLGRGGYNEQFF. The whole variable domain, filled in from reference TRBV7-2 and TRBJ2-1, reads GAGVSQSPSNKVTEKGKDVELRCDPISGHTALYWYRQSLGQGLEFLIYFQGNSAPDKSGLPSDRFSAERTGGSVSTLTIQRTQQEDSAVYLCASSLGRGGYNEQFFGPGTRLTVL.

The chain couples TRBV14 to TRBJ2-1, with 7 nucleotides matching TRBD1. The V gene end was trimmed by 4 bases and the J gene end by 6 bases; junction bases not matched to a gene: 0. The CDR3 is 12 residues long. Germline V CDR1 and CDR2: SGHDN, FVKESK. This CDR3 is CASSRQGNEQFF. In DNA form, the CDR3 reads TGTGCCAGCAGCCGACAGGGCAATGAGCAGTTCTTC.